A selection of T cell receptor beta chains follows, all from one sample in a study of cytotoxic CD8 clonotypes in ibrutinib-treated CLL. The method was immunoSEQ multiplex PCR; TCRdb's version includes in-frame clones alone and lacks a portion of them. The sample lists roughly 100,000 clones, about 78% seen once, with 32% in the top ten. This sample comprised PBMCs, obtained after 12 months of ibrutinib treatment. The receptors stem from a human donor with chronic lymphocytic leukemia. Each CDR3 is given with its conserved first and last residue. The D gene is left open where the match is weak. Size is omitted from some rows. Given values are once, few, many or a class for expanded clones.

clone_size	v_call	j_call	d_call	cdr3_nt	cdr3_aa
few	TRBV2	TRBJ1-2	-	TGTGCCAGCAGTGAAGTAAAAAGCTACACCTTC	CASSEVKSYTF
few	TRBV2	TRBJ1-4	TRBD1	TGTGCCAGCAGGATGACAGGGACTAATGAAAAACTGTTTTTT	CASRMTGTNEKLFF
-	TRBV14	TRBJ2-1	-	TGTGCCAGCAGCCGTACAGCCCTCTACAATGAGCAGTTCTTC	CASSRTALYNEQFF
-	TRBV4-1	TRBJ2-3	-	TGCGCCAGCAGCCAAGATCTAGTGGGGTCTAGCACAGATACGCAGTATTTT	CASSQDLVGSSTDTQYF
-	TRBV2	TRBJ2-7	-	TGTGCCAGCATTATAAGAAACGAGCAGTACTTC	CASIIRNEQYF
-	TRBV7-3	TRBJ1-5	-	TGTGCCAGCGGCTCCCTCGAGGGAATGCCCCAGCATTTT	CASGSLEGMPQHF
-	TRBV5-1	TRBJ1-1	TRBD1	TGCGCCAGCAGCCAATCGAGACAGGGCGAGGGATCCACTGAAGCTTTCTTT	CASSQSRQGEGSTEAFF
-	TRBV10-3	TRBJ2-7	-	TGTGCCATCAGTGAGCCCTACTACGAGCAGTACTTC	CAISEPYYEQYF
few	TRBV7-9	TRBJ1-5	-	TGTGCCAGCAGCTTAACCAGCAATCAGCCCCAGCATTTT	CASSLTSNQPQHF
-	TRBV6-1	TRBJ1-6	-	TGTGCCAGCATAAACTCCTATAATTCACCCCTCCACTTT	CASINSYNSPLHF
-	TRBV7-3	TRBJ2-3	TRBD1	TGTGCCAGCAGCTTAACGCTACAGGGGGCTGGCACAGATACGCAGTATTTT	CASSLTLQGAGTDTQYF
-	TRBV6-1	TRBJ1-4	-	TGTGCCAGCAGTGGTTTTGGGACGGCTAATGAAAAACTGTTTTTT	CASSGFGTANEKLFF
few	TRBV28	TRBJ2-7	-	TGTGCCAGCAGTTCGCTCTTTACCTACGAGCAGTACTTC	CASSSLFTYEQYF
-	TRBV4-1	TRBJ1-3	TRBD1	TGCGCCAGCAGCCCGACCCTAAGACAGGGGGCGAATGTGGGAAACACCATATATTTT	CASSPTLRQGANVGNTIYF
once	TRBV7-8	TRBJ1-1	TRBD1	TGTGCCAGCAGCTTAGCAACAGGGGCTGAAGCTTTCTTT	CASSLATGAEAFF
-	TRBV30	TRBJ1-2	-	TGTGCCTGGACCAGACAGGCGGCCTATGGCTACACCTTC	CAWTRQAAYGYTF
-	TRBV11-2	TRBJ2-3	TRBD2	TGTGCCAGCAGCACTCGCGCTAGCGGGGGGGCTAAGACAGATACGCAGTATTTT	CASSTRASGGAKTDTQYF
once	TRBV5-1	TRBJ1-1	-	TGCGCCAGCAGCTTGGATAGATTCACTGAAGCTTTCTTT	CASSLDRFTEAFF
once	TRBV28	TRBJ2-7	-	TGTGCCAGCAGTTCCCACGGTGGGCAGAGCCCCTACGAGCAGTACTTC	CASSSHGGQSPYEQYF
-	TRBV11-2	TRBJ2-2	-	TGTGCCAGCAGCTGGGGACAGAACACCGGGGAGCTGTTTTTT	CASSWGQNTGELFF
-	TRBV5-4	TRBJ2-5	-	TGTGCCAGCAGCTGGCCCCAAGAGACCCAGTACTTC	CASSWPQETQYF
once	TRBV7-9	TRBJ1-3	-	TGTGCCAGCAGCCGGGACATAGGAAACACCATATATTTT	CASSRDIGNTIYF
-	TRBV10-3	TRBJ2-7	-	TGTGCCATCAGTGGAGGGGACATCTACGAGCAGTACTTC	CAISGGDIYEQYF
-	TRBV5-1	TRBJ2-1	-	TGCGCCAGCAGCCCACCACTTGCAGGGGGGTCCAATGAGCAGTTCTTC	CASSPPLAGGSNEQFF
-	TRBV11-1	TRBJ2-6	-	TGTGCCAGCAGCTCCGGTCGGGCCAACGTCCTGACTTTC	CASSSGRANVLTF
-	TRBV5-4	TRBJ2-5	-	TGTGCCAGCAGCTTGAGCGCGCTCCAAGAGACCCAGTACTTC	CASSLSALQETQYF
-	TRBV21-1	TRBJ1-6	-	TGTGCCAGCAGCAGGGGGGGCACGAGCTCCTATAATTCACCCCTCCACTTT	CASSRGGTSSYNSPLHF
-	TRBV29-1	TRBJ2-3	-	TGCAGCGTTGAATTGGAGGGCAGAGCCACAGATACGCAGTATTTT	CSVELEGRATDTQYF
-	TRBV2	TRBJ1-4	-	TGTGCCAGCAGTCCGGGACTGGGGAATGAAAAACTGTTTTTT	CASSPGLGNEKLFF
once	TRBV5-1	TRBJ1-5	TRBD1	TGCGCCAGCAGCTTGTCTGGGACAGCCTGGGAGCCCCAGCATTTT	CASSLSGTAWEPQHF
-	TRBV10-1	TRBJ2-7	-	TGCGCCAGCAGCGACGGGACCGCGTACGAGCAGTACTTC	CASSDGTAYEQYF
medium-sized	TRBV4-2	TRBJ2-7	-	TGTGCCAGCAGCCAAGATTTGGGGGGAATCTACGAGCAGTACTTC	CASSQDLGGIYEQYF
-	TRBV7-2	TRBJ2-1	TRBD2	TGTGCCAGCAGTTTAGCGGGGGGTACCAACAATGAGCAGTTCTTC	CASSLAGGTNNEQFF
-	TRBV9	TRBJ2-3	-	TGTGCCAGCAGCCCCCGACTTAACCGTTCCTCCACAGATACGCAGTATTTT	CASSPRLNRSSTDTQYF
-	TRBV7-8	TRBJ1-1	-	TGTGCCAGCAGCTTAAATTTAGCAGCAGGGGCGTTGGGTACTGAAGCTTTCTTT	CASSLNLAAGALGTEAFF
few	TRBV5-1	TRBJ2-2	-	TGCGCCAGCAGCCCGAATACAGGGAGGTCCGGGGAGCTGTTTTTT	CASSPNTGRSGELFF
-	TRBV29-1	TRBJ2-3	-	TGCAGCGTATCTAGGGAAGGGGGTGGTACGCAGTATTTT	CSVSREGGGTQYF
-	TRBV7-9	TRBJ1-3	-	TGTGCCAGCAGCTTATCGGAGACCTCTGGAAACACCATATATTTT	CASSLSETSGNTIYF
-	TRBV18	TRBJ2-2	TRBD1	TGTGCCAGCTCCCCCCCGGGACAGCTCACCGGGGAGCTGTTTTTT	CASSPPGQLTGELFF
many	TRBV7-6	TRBJ1-1	-	TGTGCCAGCAGCCCCACCACATCCATCACTGAAGCTTTCTTT	CASSPTTSITEAFF
-	TRBV6-5	TRBJ2-7	-	TGTGCCAGCAGTCGTGGACAGTTCTACGAGCAGTACTTC	CASSRGQFYEQYF
-	TRBV21-1	TRBJ1-2	-	TGTGCCAGCAGCAAAGACCACGGTAAAATCTATGGCTACACCTTC	CASSKDHGKIYGYTF
-	TRBV18	TRBJ2-1	TRBD1	TGTGCCAGCTCACCAGAGACAGGGTCCCCCGTCTTC	CASSPETGSPVF
-	TRBV7-2	TRBJ1-2	-	TGTGCCAGCAGCTTAGCGACGGGCAATGGCTACACCTTC	CASSLATGNGYTF
-	TRBV4-1	TRBJ2-5	TRBD1	TGCGCCAGCAGCCTACTACCGCAGGGGGCAGGCGACAAGACCCAGTACTTC	CASSLLPQGAGDKTQYF
-	TRBV30	TRBJ2-3	TRBD1	TGTGCCTGGAGTGTACTAGGGGACAGGGGGCGCCTCAAGAGGGTAGATACGCAGTATTTT	CAWSVLGDRGRLKRVDTQYF
-	TRBV18	TRBJ2-5	-	TGTGCCAGCTCAATACAGGGTCGGGGGCAAGAGACCCAGTACTTC	CASSIQGRGQETQYF
-	TRBV5-1	TRBJ2-1	-	TGCGCCAGCAGCCCCCCAGGGTATGAGCAGTTCTTC	CASSPPGYEQFF
-	TRBV10-3	TRBJ2-7	TRBD1	TGTGCCATCAGTTCCGGGACAGGGTTGCACGAGCAGTACTTC	CAISSGTGLHEQYF
once	TRBV7-9	TRBJ1-1	-	TGTGCCAGCAGCATAGGGGAGAACACTGAAGCTTTCTTT	CASSIGENTEAFF
-	TRBV9	TRBJ2-1	TRBD2	TGTGCCAGCAGCTCGACTAGCGGGGTAACCTACAATGAGCAGTTCTTC	CASSSTSGVTYNEQFF
-	TRBV5-1	TRBJ1-3	-	TGCGCCAGCAGCTTAACGGGTAACTCTGGAAACACCATATATTTT	CASSLTGNSGNTIYF
-	TRBV28	TRBJ1-5	TRBD1	TGTGCCAGCAGTTCCCCCTCCGGGACAGGGGGCCAGCCCCAGCATTTT	CASSSPSGTGGQPQHF
-	TRBV19	TRBJ1-5	TRBD1	TGTGCCAGTTCTACAGGGGGCAGTCAGCCCCAGCATTTT	CASSTGGSQPQHF
once	TRBV11-1	TRBJ2-2	-	TGTGCCAGCAGCCATCTGGTGGACACCGGGGAGCTGTTTTTT	CASSHLVDTGELFF
-	TRBV6-6	TRBJ2-5	TRBD2	TGTGCCAGCAGTACTAGCGGGGGGGTTCTAGAGACCCAGTACTTC	CASSTSGGVLETQYF
-	TRBV28	TRBJ1-4	-	TGTGCCAGCAGTTCACCCACTAGACAGGTCCATAATGAAAAACTGTTTTTT	CASSSPTRQVHNEKLFF
-	TRBV30	TRBJ1-4	TRBD1	TGTGCCTGGAAAGGGAAAGGTACAGGGGGTGAAAAACTGTTTTTT	CAWKGKGTGGEKLFF
-	TRBV7-3	TRBJ2-3	TRBD2	TGTGCCAGCAGCTTGACCGGGACTAGCGTTTCGTTTGATACGCAGTATTTT	CASSLTGTSVSFDTQYF
-	TRBV10-1	TRBJ2-7	-	TGCGCCAGCAGTGTAGGACAGAGCTCCTACGAGCAGTACTTC	CASSVGQSSYEQYF